The 27 T cell receptor beta chains reported below all come from one sample, sequenced in a study of molecular identifiers for immune sequencing clone quantification. TCRdb reprocessed the PCR reads via MiXCR and lists one record per CDR3 protein. The sample shows approximately 37,000 distinct CDR3 sequences, about 19% of them seen only once. The specimen sequenced was naive CD8+ T cells from blood, with Jurkat cell RNA spiked in. The subset denotes: FACS-sorted CD8+CD4-CCR7+CD45RA+ naive T cells. The receptor source for this set is a human donor in good health. Some libraries in this study had Jurkat cell RNA spiked in.

This clonotype has a count of ten or more. The rearrangement links TRBV6-5 to TRBJ1-1; D is undetermined. From germline, CDR1 is MNHEY and CDR2 SVGAGI. Trimming removed 2 bases at V and 2 bases at J, with 12 bases between. The CDR3 is 15 residues long. In nucleotides, the CDR3 is TGTGCCAGCAGTTACGCACCGGGGATCAACACTGAAGCTTTCTTT. Its protein is CASSYAPGINTEAFF.

At least ten counts were recorded for this clonotype. The V gene is TRBV4-3, the J gene TRBJ2-7; 9 bases map to TRBD1. V was pared by 0 bases and J by 2 bases, with 2 bases of the junction left unmatched. Germline values: CDR1 LGHNA, CDR2 YSLEER. The CDR3 has 15 amino acids. The CDR3 nucleotides are TGCGCCAGCAGCCAAGATCGGGACAGGGCCTACGAGCAGTACTTC. This sequence encodes CASSQDRDRAYEQYF.

This clonotype was counted ten times or more. J is TRBJ2-7 and V is TRBV3-1; D remains unclear. This CDR3 is 16 amino acids long. V lost 1 base, J lost 3 bases, and 16 bases lay in between. Germline CDR1 LGHDT, CDR2 YNNKEL (reference sequence). For the CDR3, the DNA is TGTGCCAGCAGCCAAGCTATAGGCATGCTGGTCTACGAGCAGTACTTC. Residues: CASSQAIGMLVYEQYF.

This clonotype turned up a few times. With a much larger clone just one base away, this may be a read error. V and J are TRBV19 and TRBJ2-3; 7 bases are shared with TRBD1. Germline loops: CDR1 LNHDA, CDR2 SQIVND (reference sequence). The CDR3 contains 15 residues. CDR3 nucleotide sequence: TGTGCCAGTAGTGGGACAGCCTATTTCACAGATACGCAGTGTTTT. Translation gives CASSGTAYFTDTQCF.

There are many counts of this clonotype. The gene calls are TRBV20-1 and TRBJ2-3; no clear D. V was trimmed by 0 bases and J by 0 bases, leaving 13 bases between them. Germline V gene data show CDR1 as DFQATT and CDR2 as SNEGSKA (reference sequence). CDR3 length: 16 amino acids. The CDR3 here is CSARDPRGESTDTQYF. CDR3 nucleotide sequence: TGCAGTGCTAGAGATCCGCGTGGAGAGAGCACAGATACGCAGTATTTT.

This clonotype was detected a few times. The rearrangement links TRBV27 to TRBJ2-7; TRBD2 aligns across 11 bases. CDR1 and CDR2 from the germline V gene are MNHEY and SMNVEV (reference sequence). V dropped 5 bases and J dropped 2; count of bases not matched to a gene: 5. The CDR3 is 15 amino acids. The CDR3 DNA reads as TGTGCCAGCAGTCCGGTGGGACTAGCGGCCTACGAGCAGTACTTC. Its translation is CASSPVGLAAYEQYF.

This clonotype was seen ten or more times. The chain carries TRBV6-6 and TRBJ2-1; no firm D call. V shed 5 bases and J shed 7 bases, with 6 bases lying between them. Looked up from germline, CDR1 is MNHNY and CDR2 is SVGAGI (reference sequence). This CDR3 spans 11 amino acids. CDR3 nucleotide sequence: TGTGCCAGCAGTATGGGGAATGAGCAGTTCTTC. It is translated as CASSMGNEQFF.

Many counts were recorded for this clonotype. The chain links TRBV3-1 to TRBJ1-1; D may be TRBD1 (6 bases). The CDR3 extends over 13 amino acids. The germline gives CDR1 LGHDT, CDR2 YNNKEL (reference sequence). Between the trimmed V and J ends, which lost 2 bases and 8 bases, there was a span of 12 bases. The CDR3 protein is CASSQTGYWEAFF. CDR3 DNA sequence: TGTGCCAGCAGCCAAACAGGGTATTGGGAAGCTTTCTTT. The whole variable domain, remainder taken from reference TRBV3-1 and TRBJ1-1, is DTAVSQTPKYLVTQMGNDKSIKCEQNLGHDTMYWYKQDSKKFLKIMFSYNNKELIINETVPNRFSPKSPDKAHLNLHINSLELGDSAVYFCASSQTGYWEAFFGQGTRLTVV.

This clonotype was counted many times. This rearrangement joins TRBV4-3 to TRBJ1-3; D gene unclear. The germline V gene has CDR1 LGHNA and CDR2 YSLEER. Between the trimmed V and J ends, which lost 0 bases and 0 bases, there was a span of 6 bases. This CDR3 comprises 15 residues. The CDR3 sequence: CASSQDQNSGNTIYF. In DNA form, the CDR3 reads TGCGCCAGCAGCCAAGATCAAAACTCTGGAAACACCATATATTTT.

The table lists this clonotype with many counts. J is TRBJ2-5 and V is TRBV4-3; 13 nucleotides match TRBD2. The CDR3 has 16 residues. With 0 bases clipped from V and 5 bases from J, the junction kept 3 bases outside the gene matches. Germline CDR1 LGHNA, CDR2 YSLEER. CDR3 region: CASSQDWTSGSETQYF. CDR3 DNA: TGCGCCAGCAGCCAAGATTGGACTAGCGGGAGTGAGACCCAGTACTTC.

With regard to this clonotype: Since a much larger clone is just one base distant, this may be a read error. The chain carries TRBV14 and TRBJ2-5; 7 nucleotides line up with TRBD2. V was clipped by 0 bases and J by 7 bases; unmatched bases: 17. The CDR3 is 18 residues long. The V gene's germline CDR1 is SGHDN and CDR2 FVKESK. The DNA of the CDR3 is TGTGCCAGCAGCCAAGATGGCTCTCTGCGGGAGAGGATTGGGACCCAGTACTTC. Its protein product is CASSQDGSLRERIGTQYF.

This clonotype was seen repeatedly, ten times or more. V is TRBV30 and J is TRBJ2-2, with D possibly called TRBD1 or TRBD2 (5 bases each). Trimming cost V 5 bases and J 6 bases, with 16 bases left between them. From germline, CDR1 is GTSNPN and CDR2 SVGIG (reference sequence). CDR3 length: 14 amino acids. CDR3 sequence: CAWALLGAPGELFF. The CDR3 DNA follows: TGTGCCTGGGCCTTACTAGGGGCCCCCGGGGAGCTGTTTTTT.

There are many counts of this clonotype. The chain couples TRBV18 to TRBJ2-5; 9 nucleotides agree with TRBD1. Germline V lookup: CDR1 KGHSH, CDR2 LQKENI. The J segment lost 2 bases and the V segment lost 3 bases, leaving 4 bases of the junction unmatched. The CDR3 contains 15 residues. CDR3: CASSPYGTGQETQYF. The CDR3 DNA reads as TGTGCCAGCTCACCTTACGGGACAGGGCAAGAGACCCAGTACTTC. The whole variable domain, remainder taken from reference TRBV18 and TRBJ2-5, is NAGVMQNPRHLVRRRGQEARLRCSPMKGHSHVYWYRQLPEEGLKFMVYLQKENIIDESGMPKERFSAEFPKEGPSILRIQQVVRGDSAAYFCASSPYGTGQETQYFGPGTRLLVL.

This clonotype has ten or more counts. The V gene is TRBV7-6, the J gene TRBJ2-3; 9 bases are shared with TRBD1. The CDR3 loop spans 17 amino acids. CDR1 and CDR2 (germline): SGHVS, FNYEAQ. V lost 2 bases and J lost 2; bases outside the gene matches: 8. The CDR3: CASSLQPGQGITDTQYF. CDR3 DNA: TGTGCCAGCAGCTTACAACCGGGACAGGGCATCACAGATACGCAGTATTTT.

The chain couples TRBV6-5 to TRBJ2-1, with 8 bases that match TRBD1. With 6 bases clipped from V and 9 bases from J, the junction kept 13 bases outside the gene matches. CDR1 is MNHEY, CDR2 SVGAGI, per germline. CDR3 length: 15 amino acids. In nucleotides, the CDR3 is TGTGCCAGCAGCCCCATTACAGGGGGTTCGAGTGAGCAGTTCTTC. Translating it yields CASSPITGGSSEQFF.

The V and J genes are TRBV7-9 and TRBJ2-2, with D possibly TRBD1 on 6 matching bases. Germline V gives CDR1 SEHNR, CDR2 FQNEAQ (reference sequence). The CDR3 has 16 amino acids. With 5 bases removed from V and 2 bases from J, the gap between germline ends came to 15 bases. As DNA, the CDR3 is TGTGCCAGCAGCGGCCGGGACACCTCTAACACCGGGGAGCTGTTTTTT. Translating it yields CASSGRDTSNTGELFF.

This chain joins TRBV11-2 and TRBJ2-7; no reliable D call. The germline CDR1 and CDR2 sequences are SGHAT and FQNNGV. CDR3 length equals 13 residues. Trimming took off 1 base at V and 4 bases at J, with 8 bases between the two ends. The CDR3 here is CASSLGRQYEQYF. CDR3 DNA: TGTGCCAGCAGCTTAGGACGGCAGTACGAGCAGTACTTC. The full variable domain, its missing parts supplied by reference TRBV11-2 and TRBJ2-7, is EAGVAQSPRYKIIEKRQSVAFWCNPISGHATLYWYQQILGQGPKLLIQFQNNGVVDDSQLPKDRFSAERLKGVDSTLKIQPAKLEDSAVYLCASSLGRQYEQYFGPGTRLTVT.

V gene TRBV30 combines with J gene TRBJ2-5; 12 bases agree with TRBD2. V lost 2 bases and J lost 5; bases outside the gene matches: 3. The CDR3 loop spans 14 amino acids. Germline V lookup: CDR1 GTSNPN, CDR2 SVGIG (reference sequence). In DNA form, the CDR3 reads TGTGCCTGGAGTCGGACTAGCGGGATGGAGACCCAGTACTTC. Its translation: CAWSRTSGMETQYF. The full variable domain, with the rest looked up from reference TRBV30 and TRBJ2-5, is SQTIHQWPATLVQPVGSPLSLECTVEGTSNPNLYWYRQAAGRGLQLLFYSVGIGQISSEVPQNLSASRPQDRQFILSSKKLLLSDSGFYLCAWSRTSGMETQYFGPGTRLLVL.

This clonotype was detected ten times or more. The rearrangement joins TRBV27 to TRBJ2-7; 13 bases are shared with TRBD2. The CDR3 has 16 amino acids. V was clipped by 3 bases and J by 2 bases; unmatched bases: 4. Germline-derived CDR1 and CDR2 are MNHEY and SMNVEV (reference sequence). DNA of the CDR3: TGTGCCAGCAGTTTGCGACTAGCGGGAGGCCCCTACGAGCAGTACTTC. This gives the protein CASSLRLAGGPYEQYF.

The V call is TRBV4-3, the J call TRBJ2-7; no clear D gene. The V gene's germline CDR1 is LGHNA and CDR2 YSLEER. The CDR3 is made up of 13 amino acids. V lost 1 base, J lost 8 bases, and 12 bases lay in between. The CDR3 is CASSQGRKYKQYF. CDR3 coding DNA: TGCGCCAGCAGCCAAGGGCGCAAGTACAAGCAGTACTTC.

In its sample, this clonotype was seen many times. The V and J genes are TRBV12-3 or TRBV12-4 and TRBJ2-3; 11 nucleotides agree with TRBD1. The CDR3 loop spans 16 amino acids. V dropped 6 bases and J dropped 4; count of bases not matched to a gene: 9. This CDR3 reads CASSPRTGGVSDTQYF. As DNA, the CDR3 is TGTGCCAGCAGCCCCAGGACAGGGGGCGTTTCAGATACGCAGTATTTT.

Many counts were recorded for this clonotype. The chain is built from TRBV27 and TRBJ2-3; 12 bases map to TRBD2. Per germline, CDR1 MNHEY and CDR2 SMNVEV (reference sequence). The CDR3 spans 15 residues. J lost 4 bases, V lost 5 bases, and 4 bases had no gene match. CDR3 nucleotide sequence: TGTGCCAGCAGTATTCTAGCGGGAGGGCCAGATACGCAGTATTTT. It is translated as CASSILAGGPDTQYF.

This sequence joins TRBV4-1 and TRBJ1-4, with 7 positions matching TRBD1. CDR1 and CDR2 from the germline V gene are MGHRA and YSYEKL. The CDR3 runs to 15 residues. The ends lost 5 bases at V and 6 bases at J; junction bases unmatched: 9. CDR3 loop: CASSYSTGRYEKLFF. The CDR3 DNA reads TGCGCCAGCAGCTACTCGACAGGGCGATATGAAAAACTGTTTTTT.

In the case of this clonotype: Relative to the germline gene, one junction end is altered; a read error may explain this. This chain joins TRBV19 and TRBJ2-1, with 8 nucleotides matching TRBD2. The CDR3 has 15 amino acids. The germline CDR1 and CDR2 sequences are LNHDA and SQIVND (reference sequence). CDR3 in amino acids: CASGISAGAVNEQFF. In DNA, the CDR3 is TGTGCCAGTGGTATATCAGCGGGGGCTGTCAATGAGCAGTTCTTC.

At least ten counts were recorded for this clonotype. The chain couples TRBV5-6 to TRBJ2-5, with 10 bases fitting TRBD1. CDR1 and CDR2 (germline): SGHDT, YYEEEE. V lost 4 bases and J lost 5; bases outside the gene matches: 8. CDR3 size: 15 residues. CDR3 sequence reads: CASSTGTGVYETQYF. The CDR3 DNA sequence: TGTGCCAGCAGCACAGGGACAGGGGTATATGAGACCCAGTACTTC.

There are many counts of this clonotype. The V and J genes are TRBV13 and TRBJ2-7, with TRBD2 matching over 10 bases. Germline CDR1 reads PRHDT; CDR2 reads FYEKMQ (reference sequence). The CDR3 spans 14 residues. With V trimmed by 0 bases and J by 4 bases, 0 bases remained unmatched. CDR3 in DNA: TGTGCCAGCAGCTTAGGACTAGCGGGGTACGAGCAGTACTTC. Translating gives CASSLGLAGYEQYF. The full variable domain, its missing parts supplied by reference TRBV13 and TRBJ2-7, is AAGVIQSPRHLIKEKRETATLKCYPIPRHDTVYWYQQGPGQDPQFLISFYEKMQSDKGSIPDRFSAQQFSDYHSELNMSSLELGDSALYFCASSLGLAGYEQYFGPGTRLTVT.

In this sample, this clonotype turned up many times. The chain links TRBV27 to TRBJ2-5, with TRBD1 matching over 10 bases. Germline V gene lookup returns CDR1 MNHEY and CDR2 SMNVEV (reference sequence). This CDR3 spans 14 amino acids. Trimming removed 9 bases from V and 6 bases from J; junction bases left unmatched: 10. CDR3 loop: CASGDRGPPKTQYF. CDR3 nucleotide sequence: TGTGCCAGTGGGGACAGGGGCCCGCCGAAGACCCAGTACTTC.